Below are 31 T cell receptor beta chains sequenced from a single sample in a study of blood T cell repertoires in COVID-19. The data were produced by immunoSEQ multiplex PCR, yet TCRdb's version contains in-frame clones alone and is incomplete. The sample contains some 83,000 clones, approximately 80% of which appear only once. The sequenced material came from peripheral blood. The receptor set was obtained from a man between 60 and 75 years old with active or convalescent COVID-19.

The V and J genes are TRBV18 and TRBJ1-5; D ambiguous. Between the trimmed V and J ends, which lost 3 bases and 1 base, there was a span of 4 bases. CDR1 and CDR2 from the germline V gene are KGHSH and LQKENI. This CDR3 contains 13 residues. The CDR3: CASSPGSNQPQHF. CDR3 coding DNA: TGTGCCAGCTCACCTGGCAGCAATCAGCCCCAGCATTTT.

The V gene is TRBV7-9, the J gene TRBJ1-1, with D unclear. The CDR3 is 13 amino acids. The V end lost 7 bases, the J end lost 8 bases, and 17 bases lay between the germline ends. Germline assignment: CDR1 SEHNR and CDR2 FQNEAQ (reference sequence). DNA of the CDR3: TGTGCCAGCATTGACTCCCTCGTCCTAGAAGCTTTCTTT. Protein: CASIDSLVLEAFF.

DNA for the CDR3: TGTGCCAGCAGCCCTCGGGGACAGGGCGGAAACTATGGCTACACCTTC. This codes for CASSPRGQGGNYGYTF. The rearrangement uses TRBV9 and TRBJ1-2; 9 nucleotides agree with TRBD1. V shed 4 bases, J shed 2 bases, and the junction held 9 bases outside the gene matches. Germline V gene lookup returns CDR1 SGDLS and CDR2 YYNGEE. CDR3 length: 16 residues.

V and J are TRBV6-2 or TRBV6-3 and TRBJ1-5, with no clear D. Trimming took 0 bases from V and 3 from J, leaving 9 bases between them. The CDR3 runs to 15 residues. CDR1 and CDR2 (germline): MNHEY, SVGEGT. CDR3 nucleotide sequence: TGTGCCAGCAGTTACTCCTCCTCACTCAATCAGCCCCAGCATTTT. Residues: CASSYSSSLNQPQHF.

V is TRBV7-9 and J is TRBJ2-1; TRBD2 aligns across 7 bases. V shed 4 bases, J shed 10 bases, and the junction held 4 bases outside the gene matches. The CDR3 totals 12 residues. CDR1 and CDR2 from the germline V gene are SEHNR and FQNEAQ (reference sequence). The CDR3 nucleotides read TGTGCCAGCAGCTCACAGCGGGGAGAGCAGTTCTTC. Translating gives CASSSQRGEQFF.

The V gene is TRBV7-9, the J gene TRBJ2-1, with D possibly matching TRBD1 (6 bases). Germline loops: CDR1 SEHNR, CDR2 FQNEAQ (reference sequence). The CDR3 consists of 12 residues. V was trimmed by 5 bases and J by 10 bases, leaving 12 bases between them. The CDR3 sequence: CASSPPQGEQFF. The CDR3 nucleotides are TGTGCCAGCAGCCCTCCTCAGGGGGAGCAGTTCTTC. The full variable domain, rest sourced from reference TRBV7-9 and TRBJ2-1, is DTGVSQNPRHKITKRGQNVTFRCDPISEHNRLYWYRQTLGQGPEFLTYFQNEAQLEKSRLLSDRFSAERPKGSFSTLEIQRTEQGDSAMYLCASSPPQGEQFFGPGTRLTVL.

The CDR3 loop is CASSQARGTGNTIYF. CDR3 coding DNA: TGTGCCAGCAGCCAAGCCCGGGGGACTGGAAACACCATATATTTT. This chain connects TRBV14 to TRBJ1-3; D might be TRBD1 (5 bases). Trimming removed 1 base from V and 2 bases from J, with 9 bases in between. CDR3 length: 15 amino acids. Germline CDR1 is SGHDN and CDR2 is FVKESK.

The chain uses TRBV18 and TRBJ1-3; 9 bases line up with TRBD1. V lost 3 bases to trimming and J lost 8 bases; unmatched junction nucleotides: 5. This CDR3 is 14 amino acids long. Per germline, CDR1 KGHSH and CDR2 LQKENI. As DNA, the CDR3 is TGTGCCAGCTCACCTCGACAGGGGGGAGACACCATATATTTT. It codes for CASSPRQGGDTIYF.

CDR3 region: CASSPHRDRAWGTQYF. DNA of the CDR3: TGTGCCAGCAGCCCCCACCGGGACAGGGCTTGGGGGACCCAGTACTTC. The V and J genes are TRBV9 and TRBJ2-5, with 9 bases lining up with TRBD1. Unmatched junction bases numbered 14, after V lost 4 bases and J lost 7 bases. CDR3 length equals 16 residues. CDR1 and CDR2 from the germline V gene are SGDLS and YYNGEE.

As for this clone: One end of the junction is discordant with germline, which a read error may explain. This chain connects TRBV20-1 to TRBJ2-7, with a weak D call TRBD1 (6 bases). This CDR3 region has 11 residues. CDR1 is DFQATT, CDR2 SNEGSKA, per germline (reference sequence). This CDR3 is CSARVGHEQYF. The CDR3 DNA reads TGCAGTGCTAGAGTGGGACACGAGCAGTACTTT.

In DNA, the CDR3 is TGTGCCAGCAGCCAAGCCCGCACAGGGTTCGGAGAGACCCAGTACTTC. It encodes CASSQARTGFGETQYF. The rearrangement joins TRBV7-8 to TRBJ2-5, with D perhaps TRBD1 (6 bases). The V end was cut by 5 bases, the J end by 4 bases, with 20 bases between. Per the germline V gene, CDR1 is SGHVS and CDR2 is FQNEAQ. This CDR3 has 16 residues.

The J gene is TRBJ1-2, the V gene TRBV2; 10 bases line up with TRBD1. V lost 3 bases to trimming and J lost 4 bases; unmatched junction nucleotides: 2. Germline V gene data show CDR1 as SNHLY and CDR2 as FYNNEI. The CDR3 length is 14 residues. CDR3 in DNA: TGTGCCAGCAGTGAGGACAGGGGGACCTATGGCTACACCTTC. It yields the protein CASSEDRGTYGYTF. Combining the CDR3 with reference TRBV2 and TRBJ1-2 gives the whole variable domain EPEVTQTPSHQVTQMGQEVILRCVPISNHLYFYWYRQILGQKVEFLVSFYNNEISEKSEIFDDQFSVERPDGSNFTLKIRSTKLEDSAMYFCASSEDRGTYGYTFGSGTRLTVV.

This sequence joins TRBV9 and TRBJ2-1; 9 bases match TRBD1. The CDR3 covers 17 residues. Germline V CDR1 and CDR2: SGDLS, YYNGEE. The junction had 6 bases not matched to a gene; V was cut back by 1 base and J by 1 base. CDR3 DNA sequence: TGTGCCAGCAGCGTATCCACAGGGGGCTCGTCCTACAATGAGCAGTTCTTC. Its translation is CASSVSTGGSSYNEQFF.

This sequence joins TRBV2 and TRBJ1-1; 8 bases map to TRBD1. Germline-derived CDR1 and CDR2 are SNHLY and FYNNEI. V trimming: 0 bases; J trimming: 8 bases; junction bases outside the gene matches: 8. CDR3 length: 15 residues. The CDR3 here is CASSEAGRGQVEAFF. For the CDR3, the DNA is TGTGCCAGCAGTGAAGCGGGCAGGGGGCAGGTCGAAGCTTTCTTT.

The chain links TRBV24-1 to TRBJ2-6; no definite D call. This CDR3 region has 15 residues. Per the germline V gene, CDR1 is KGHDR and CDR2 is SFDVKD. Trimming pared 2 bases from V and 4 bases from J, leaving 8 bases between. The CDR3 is CATSDSTPGANVLTF. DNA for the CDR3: TGTGCCACCAGTGATTCGACTCCGGGGGCCAACGTCCTGACTTTC.

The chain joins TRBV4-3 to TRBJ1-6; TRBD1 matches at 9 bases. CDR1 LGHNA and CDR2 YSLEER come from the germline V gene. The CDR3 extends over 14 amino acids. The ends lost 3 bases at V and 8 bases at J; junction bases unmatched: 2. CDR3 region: CASSHRDRDSPLHF. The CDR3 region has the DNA TGCGCCAGCAGCCACCGGGACAGGGATTCACCCCTCCACTTT.

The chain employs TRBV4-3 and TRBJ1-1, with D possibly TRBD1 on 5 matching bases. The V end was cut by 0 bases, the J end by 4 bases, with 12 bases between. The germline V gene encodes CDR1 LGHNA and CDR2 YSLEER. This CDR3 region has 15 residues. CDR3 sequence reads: CASSQDRVSGTEAFF. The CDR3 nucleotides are TGCGCCAGCAGCCAAGACAGGGTATCCGGCACTGAAGCTTTCTTT.

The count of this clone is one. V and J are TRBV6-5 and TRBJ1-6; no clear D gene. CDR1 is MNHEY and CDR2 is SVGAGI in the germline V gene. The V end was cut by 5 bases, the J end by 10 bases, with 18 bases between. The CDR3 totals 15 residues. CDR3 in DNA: TGTGCCAGCAGTCAGGACTACGGTGGGGAATCACCCCTCCACTTT. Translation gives CASSQDYGGESPLHF.

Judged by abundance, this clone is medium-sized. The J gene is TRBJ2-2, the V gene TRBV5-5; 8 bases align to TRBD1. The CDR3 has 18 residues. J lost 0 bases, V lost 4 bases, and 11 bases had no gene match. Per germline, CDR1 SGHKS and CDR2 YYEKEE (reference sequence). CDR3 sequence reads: CASSKRTGTGSNTGELFF. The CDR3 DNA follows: TGTGCCAGCAGCAAAAGGACAGGGACAGGATCGAACACCGGGGAGCTGTTTTTT.

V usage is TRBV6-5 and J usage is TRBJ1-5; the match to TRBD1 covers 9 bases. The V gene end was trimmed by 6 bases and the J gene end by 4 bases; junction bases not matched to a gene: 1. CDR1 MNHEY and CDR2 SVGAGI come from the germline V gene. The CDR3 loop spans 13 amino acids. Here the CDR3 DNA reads TGTGCCAGCAGGGGGACAGGGAATCAGCCCCAGCATTTT. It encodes CASRGTGNQPQHF.

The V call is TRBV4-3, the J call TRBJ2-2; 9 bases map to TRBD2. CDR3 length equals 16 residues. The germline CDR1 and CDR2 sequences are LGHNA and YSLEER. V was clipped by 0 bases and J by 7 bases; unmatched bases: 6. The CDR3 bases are TGCGCCAGCAGCCAAGATAGGCGGGGGGGAATCGGGGAGCTGTTTTTT. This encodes CASSQDRRGGIGELFF.

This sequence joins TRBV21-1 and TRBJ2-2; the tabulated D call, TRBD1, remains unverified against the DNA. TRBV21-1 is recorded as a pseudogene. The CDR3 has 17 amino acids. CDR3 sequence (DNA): TGTGCCAGCAGCAAGGGATCGACAGGGGACTACACCGGGGAGCTGTTTTTT. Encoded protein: CASSKGSTGDYTGELFF.

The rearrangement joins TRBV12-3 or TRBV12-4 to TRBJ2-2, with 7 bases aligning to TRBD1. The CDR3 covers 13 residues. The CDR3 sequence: CANRGLNTGELFF. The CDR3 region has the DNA TGTGCAAACAGGGGCCTGAACACCGGGGAGCTGTTTTTT.

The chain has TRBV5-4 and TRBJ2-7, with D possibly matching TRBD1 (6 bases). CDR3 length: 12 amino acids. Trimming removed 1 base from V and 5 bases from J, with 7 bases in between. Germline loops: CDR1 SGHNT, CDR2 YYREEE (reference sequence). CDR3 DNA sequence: TGTGCCAGCAGCTTGACAGGGCACGAGCAGTACTTC. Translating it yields CASSLTGHEQYF.

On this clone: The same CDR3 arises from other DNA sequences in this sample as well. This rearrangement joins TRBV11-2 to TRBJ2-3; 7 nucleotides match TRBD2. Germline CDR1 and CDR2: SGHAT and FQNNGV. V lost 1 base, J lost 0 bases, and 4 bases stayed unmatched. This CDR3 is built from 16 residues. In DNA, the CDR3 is TGTGCCAGCAGCTTAGGCGCGGGGGTAAGCACAGATACGCAGTATTTT. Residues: CASSLGAGVSTDTQYF.

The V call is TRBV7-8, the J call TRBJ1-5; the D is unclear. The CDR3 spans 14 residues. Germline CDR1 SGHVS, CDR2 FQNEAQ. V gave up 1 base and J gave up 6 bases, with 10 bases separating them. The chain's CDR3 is CASSLGVGGQPQHF. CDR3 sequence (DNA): TGTGCCAGCAGCTTAGGGGTTGGCGGTCAGCCCCAGCATTTT.

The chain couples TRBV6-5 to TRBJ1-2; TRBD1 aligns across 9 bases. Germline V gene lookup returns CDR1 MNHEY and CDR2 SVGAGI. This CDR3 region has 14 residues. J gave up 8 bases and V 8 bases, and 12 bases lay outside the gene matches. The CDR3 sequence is CASLIRDRAGGYTF. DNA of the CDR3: TGTGCCAGCTTGATCCGGGACAGGGCGGGGGGCTACACCTTC.

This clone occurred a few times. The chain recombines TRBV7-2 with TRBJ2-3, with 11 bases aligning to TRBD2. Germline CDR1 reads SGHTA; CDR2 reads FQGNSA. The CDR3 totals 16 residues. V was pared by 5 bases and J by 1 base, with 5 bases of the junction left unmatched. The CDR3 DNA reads TGTGCCAGCAGCCCCCAGACTAGCGGGGGCACAGATACGCAGTATTTT. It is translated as CASSPQTSGGTDTQYF.

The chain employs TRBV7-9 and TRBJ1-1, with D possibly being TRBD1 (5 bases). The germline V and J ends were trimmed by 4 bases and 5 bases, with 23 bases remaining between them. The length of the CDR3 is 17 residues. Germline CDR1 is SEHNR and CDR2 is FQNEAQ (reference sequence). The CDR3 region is CASSYSPGYHPGTEAFF. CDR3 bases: TGTGCCAGCAGCTATTCCCCAGGTTACCATCCAGGGACTGAAGCTTTCTTT.

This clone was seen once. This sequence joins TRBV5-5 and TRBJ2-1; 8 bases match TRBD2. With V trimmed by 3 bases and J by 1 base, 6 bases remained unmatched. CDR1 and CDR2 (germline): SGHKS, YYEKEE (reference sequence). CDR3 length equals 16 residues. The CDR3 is CASSWGGGGSYNEQFF. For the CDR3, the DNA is TGTGCCAGCAGCTGGGGTGGCGGGGGGTCCTACAATGAGCAGTTCTTC. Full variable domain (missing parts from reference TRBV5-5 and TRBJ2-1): DAGVTQSPTHLIKTRGQQVTLRCSPISGHKSVSWYQQVLGQGPQFIFQYYEKEERGRGNFPDRFSARQFPNYSSELNVNALLLGDSALYLCASSWGGGGSYNEQFFGPGTRLTVL.

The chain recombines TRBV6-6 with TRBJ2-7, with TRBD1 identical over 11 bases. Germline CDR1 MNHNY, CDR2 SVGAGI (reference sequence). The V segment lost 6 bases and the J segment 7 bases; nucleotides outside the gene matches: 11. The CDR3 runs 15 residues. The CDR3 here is CASRSAGTGGREQYF. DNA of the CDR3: TGTGCCAGCAGATCCGCGGGGACAGGGGGTCGGGAGCAGTACTTC.